Listed below are T cell receptor beta chains from one sample, sequenced in a study of T-cell reconstitution after alpha-beta-depleted transplantation in children. Each CDR3 protein gets one entry after TCRdb re-called the PCR reads with MiXCR. The sample shows around 300,000 distinct CDR3 sequences, more than 9% of them seen only once. The sample here was peripheral blood, taken 180 days after TCRalphabeta/CD19-depleted stem cell transplant. The source is a male patient aged 2 to 9 who had a stem cell transplant for chronic granulomatous disease, so the T cells may come from the graft donor. Each CDR3 is given with its conserved first and last residue. The D gene is left open where the match is weak. Clone size, where shown, is once, few, many, or a class for clones that have expanded.

-	many	TRBV3-1	TRBJ1-6	CASSQGHSGYNSPLHF	TGTGCCAGCAGCCAAGGCCACTCGGGGTACAATTCACCCCTCCACTTT
-	many	TRBV5-1	TRBJ1-5	CASSFPPCGRAGQPQHF	TGCGCCAGCAGCTTTCCCCCATGTGGCAGGGCAGGTCAGCCCCAGCATTTT
-	many	TRBV4-1	TRBJ2-2	CASSQEGGTGELFF	TGCGCCAGCAGCCAAGAAGGTGGCACCGGGGAGCTGTTTTTT
-	many	TRBV6-1	TRBJ2-3	CASSPQGRNSDTQYF	TGTGCCAGCAGTCCCCAGGGGAGGAATTCAGATACGCAGTATTTT
-	many	TRBV20-1	TRBJ1-2	CSASKGDYGYTF	TGCAGTGCTAGTAAGGGGGACTATGGCTACACCTTC
-	many	TRBV6-1	TRBJ2-7	CASSESRQGLKQYF	TGTGCCAGCAGTGAATCACGACAGGGACTGAAGCAGTACTTC
TRBD1	many	TRBV28	TRBJ2-7	CASSPSGQGRSEQYF	TGTGCCAGCAGCCCCTCCGGACAGGGTCGGTCCGAGCAGTACTTC
-	many	TRBV21-1	TRBJ2-3	CASSKALFRTSGTYTDTQYF	TGTGCCAGCAGCAAAGCACTCTTCCGGACTAGCGGGACATACACAGATACGCAGTATTTT
-	-	TRBV15	TRBJ2-2	CATSRTGELFF	TGTGCCACCAGCAGAACCGGGGAGCTGTTTTTT
TRBD1	-	TRBV30	TRBJ2-4	CAWAPGQRAKNIQYF	TGTGCCTGGGCCCCGGGACAGCGAGCCAAAAACATTCAGTACTTC
TRBD1	few	TRBV18	TRBJ1-1	CASSPGTGFGAEAFF	TGTGCCAGCTCACCCGGGACAGGGTTTGGGGCCGAAGCTTTCTTT
TRBD1	many	TRBV25-1	TRBJ1-1	CASSGGQGGRRNTEAFF	TGTGCCAGCAGTGGGGGACAGGGGGGGCGGCGGAACACTGAAGCTTTCTTT
TRBD2	many	TRBV20-1	TRBJ2-1	CSAIAGGYNEQFF	TGCAGTGCTATAGCGGGGGGGTACAATGAGCAGTTCTTC
-	many	TRBV12-3/TRBV12-4	TRBJ1-1	CASSGQNRATEAFF	TGTGCCAGCAGTGGTCAAAACAGGGCTACTGAAGCTTTCTTT
-	many	TRBV5-1	TRBJ2-1	CASSLYGQGSPYNEQFF	TGCGCCAGCAGCTTGTACGGTCAGGGGTCCCCTTACAATGAGCAGTTCTTC
-	few	TRBV7-9	TRBJ1-4	CASSRAAQAGEKLFF	TGTGCCAGCAGCAGGGCGGCACAGGCTGGCGAAAAACTGTTTTTT
TRBD2	many	TRBV7-7	TRBJ2-2	CASSLSLAAGELFF	TGTGCTAGCAGCTTATCACTAGCGGCCGGGGAGCTGTTTTTT
TRBD2	many	TRBV2	TRBJ2-1	CASSDLLAQSDEQFF	TGTGCCAGCAGTGATCTACTAGCGCAGAGCGATGAGCAGTTCTTC
TRBD1	many	TRBV12-3/TRBV12-4	TRBJ2-2	CASILDRANTGELFF	TGTGCCAGCATCTTGGACAGGGCGAACACCGGGGAGCTGTTTTTT
-	many	TRBV20-1	TRBJ2-5	CSARTGKGGQETQYF	TGCAGTGCTAGGACCGGAAAGGGGGGCCAAGAGACCCAGTACTTC
-	-	TRBV9	TRBJ2-1	CASSTPGQQGDEQFF	TGTGCCAGCAGCACTCCGGGACAACAAGGAGATGAGCAGTTCTTC
TRBD1	many	TRBV20-1	TRBJ2-5	CSANTDRDGQETQYF	TGCAGTGCTAATACGGACAGGGATGGACAAGAGACCCAGTACTTC
TRBD2	many	TRBV12-3/TRBV12-4	TRBJ2-1	CASSRTGEREYNEQFF	TGTGCCAGCAGCCGAACTGGCGAGCGGGAATACAATGAGCAGTTCTTC